The sequence of this T cell receptor (beta chain) was determined in a study of regulatory T cells in long-lasting Graves disease. Study summary: Duration of antithyroid drug therapy among newly diagnosed Graves' patients was under 3 months.

The study, taken as a whole, reports: Among persistent patients, a larger number of public clonotypes were shared (approximately 2,900) than among newly diagnosed patients (roughly 910). Persistent Graves' patients showed less TCR diversity than newly diagnosed patients showed.

Specified time point: newly diagnosed GD, antithyroid drugs for less than 3 months. PBMCs were the source of the RNA used for TCR sequencing. In its sample, this clonotype was seen many times. The antigen is not known. With iRepertoire HTBI primers and Arm-PCR of CDR3 regions, TCR beta libraries were built. One entry per CDR3 protein, called by TCRdb with MiXCR from the multiplex PCR reads. The sample carries about 420,000 distinct CDR3 sequences, around 17% recorded once. CDR1 SGHRS and CDR2 YFSETQ come from the germline V gene. This CDR3 spans 14 amino acids. The germline V and J ends were trimmed by 0 bases and 0 bases, with 4 bases remaining between them. The same data also contributed to another study, on T cells in Graves' hyperthyroidism and ophthalmopathy.

The TCR was taken from a young woman with Graves disease. The chain is built from TRBV5-1 and TRBJ1-3; D gene uncertain. The specimen comprised peripheral blood mononuclear cells (PBMCs), sampled at new diagnosis, from a patient treated with antithyroid drugs. The CDR3: CASSLASSGNTIYF. DNA of the CDR3: TGCGCCAGCAGCTTGGCAAGCTCTGGAAACACCATATATTTT.